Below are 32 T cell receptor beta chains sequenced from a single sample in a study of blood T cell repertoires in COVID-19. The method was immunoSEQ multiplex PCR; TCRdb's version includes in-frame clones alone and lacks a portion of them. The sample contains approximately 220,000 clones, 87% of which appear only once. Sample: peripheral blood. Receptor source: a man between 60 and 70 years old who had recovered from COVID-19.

CDR3 amino acids: CASSSGTENEKLFF. The DNA of the CDR3 is TGTGCCAGCAGCTCCGGGACAGAAAATGAAAAACTGTTTTTT. The chain has TRBV28 and TRBJ1-4, with TRBD1 identical over 7 bases. This CDR3 spans 14 amino acids. Germline CDR1 is MDHEN and CDR2 is SYDVKM. The junction had 6 bases not matched to a gene; V was cut back by 6 bases and J by 5 bases.

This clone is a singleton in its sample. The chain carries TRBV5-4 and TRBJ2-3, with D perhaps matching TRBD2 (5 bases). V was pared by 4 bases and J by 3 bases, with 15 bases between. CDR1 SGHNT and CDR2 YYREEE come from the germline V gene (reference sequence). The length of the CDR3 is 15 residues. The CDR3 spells CASSPRGMGTDTQYF. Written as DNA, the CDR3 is TGTGCCAGCAGCCCCCGGGGAATGGGTACAGATACGCAGTATTTT.

CDR3 residues: CASSSNVQGALGTEAFF. CDR3 nucleotides: TGCGCCAGCAGCTCGAACGTACAGGGGGCCCTCGGCACTGAAGCTTTCTTT. The genes are TRBV5-1 and TRBJ1-1, with TRBD1 matching over 9 bases. Unmatched junction bases numbered 13, after V lost 3 bases and J lost 4 bases. This CDR3 comprises 17 residues. Germline V gene data show CDR1 as SGHRS and CDR2 as YFSETQ.

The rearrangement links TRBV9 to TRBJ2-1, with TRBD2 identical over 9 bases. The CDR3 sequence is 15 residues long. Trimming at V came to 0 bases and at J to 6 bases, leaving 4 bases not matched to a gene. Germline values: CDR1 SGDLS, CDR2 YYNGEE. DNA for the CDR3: TGTGCCAGCAGCGTAGAGGCACTAGCGGGCAATGAGCAGTTCTTC. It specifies CASSVEALAGNEQFF.

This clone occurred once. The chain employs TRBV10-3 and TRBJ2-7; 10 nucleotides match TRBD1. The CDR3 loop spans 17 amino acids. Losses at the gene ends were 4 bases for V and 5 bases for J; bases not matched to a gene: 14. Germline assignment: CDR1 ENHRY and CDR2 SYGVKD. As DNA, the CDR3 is TGTGCCATCAGTGCCTCCCGACAGGGGGCGGAGATACACGAGCAGTACTTC. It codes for CAISASRQGAEIHEQYF.

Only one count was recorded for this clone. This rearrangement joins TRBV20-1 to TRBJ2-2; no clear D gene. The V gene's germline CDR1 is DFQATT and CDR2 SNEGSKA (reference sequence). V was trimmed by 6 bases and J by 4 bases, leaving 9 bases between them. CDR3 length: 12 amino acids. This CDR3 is CSASFVTGELFF. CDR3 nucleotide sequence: TGCAGTGCAAGTTTCGTCACCGGGGAGCTGTTTTTT.

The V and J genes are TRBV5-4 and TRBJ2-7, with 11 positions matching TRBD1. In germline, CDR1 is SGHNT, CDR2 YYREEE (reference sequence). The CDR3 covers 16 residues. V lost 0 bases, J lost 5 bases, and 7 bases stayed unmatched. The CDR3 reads CASSLAGTGGRHEQYF. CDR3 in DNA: TGTGCCAGCAGCTTGGCCGGGACAGGGGGGAGACACGAGCAGTACTTC.

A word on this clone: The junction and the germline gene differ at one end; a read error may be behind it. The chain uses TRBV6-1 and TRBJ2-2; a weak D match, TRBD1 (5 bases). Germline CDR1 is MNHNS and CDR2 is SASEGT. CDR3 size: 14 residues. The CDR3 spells CASSPAGNAGELFF. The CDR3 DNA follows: TGTGCCAGCTCCCCGGCAGGGAACGCCGGGGAGCTGTTTTTT.

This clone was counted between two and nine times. This chain's CDR3 is CASSAGQGSWPQHF. The CDR3 DNA is TGTGCCAGCAGTGCCGGACAGGGGTCATGGCCCCAGCATTTT. The chain employs TRBV9 and TRBJ1-5; 9 bases are shared with TRBD1. The CDR3 is 14 residues long. CDR1 and CDR2 (germline): SGDLS, YYNGEE. V dropped 5 bases and J dropped 9; count of bases not matched to a gene: 9.

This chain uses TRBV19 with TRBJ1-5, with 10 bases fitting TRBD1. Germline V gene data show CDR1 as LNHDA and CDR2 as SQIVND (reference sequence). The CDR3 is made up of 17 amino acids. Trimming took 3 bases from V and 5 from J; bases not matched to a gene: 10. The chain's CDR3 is CASSMGARQGADQPQHF. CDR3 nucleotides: TGTGCCAGTAGTATGGGAGCGAGACAGGGGGCGGATCAGCCCCAGCATTTT.

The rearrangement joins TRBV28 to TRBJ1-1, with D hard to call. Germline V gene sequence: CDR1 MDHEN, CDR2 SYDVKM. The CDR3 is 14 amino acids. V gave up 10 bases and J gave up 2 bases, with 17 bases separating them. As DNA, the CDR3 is TGTGCCACCAACCCTCCGGGAGCCAACACTGAAGCTTTCTTT. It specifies CATNPPGANTEAFF.

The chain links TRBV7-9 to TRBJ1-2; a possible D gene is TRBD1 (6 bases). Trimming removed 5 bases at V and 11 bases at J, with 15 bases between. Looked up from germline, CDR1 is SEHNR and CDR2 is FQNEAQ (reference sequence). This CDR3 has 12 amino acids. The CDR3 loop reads CASSRDMGLYTF. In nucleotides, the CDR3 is TGTGCCAGCAGCCGGGACATGGGGCTTTACACCTTC.

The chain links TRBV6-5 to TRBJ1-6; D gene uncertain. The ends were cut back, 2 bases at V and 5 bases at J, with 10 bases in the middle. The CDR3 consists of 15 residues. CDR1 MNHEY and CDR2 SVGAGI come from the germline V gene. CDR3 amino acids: CASSYGRSNNSPLHF. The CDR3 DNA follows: TGTGCCAGCAGTTACGGCAGGTCAAATAATTCACCCCTCCACTTT.

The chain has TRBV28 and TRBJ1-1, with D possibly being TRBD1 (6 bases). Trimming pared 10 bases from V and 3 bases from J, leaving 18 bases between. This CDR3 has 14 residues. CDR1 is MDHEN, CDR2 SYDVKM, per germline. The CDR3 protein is CATSWGRADTEAFF. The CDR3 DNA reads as TGTGCCACCTCATGGGGGCGAGCGGACACTGAAGCTTTCTTT.

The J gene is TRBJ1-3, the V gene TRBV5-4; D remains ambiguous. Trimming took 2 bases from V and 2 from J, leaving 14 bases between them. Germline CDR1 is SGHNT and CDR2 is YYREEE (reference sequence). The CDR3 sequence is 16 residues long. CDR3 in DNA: TGTGCCAGCAGCTTCGGTGTACTAGGGACTGGAAACACCATATATTTT. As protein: CASSFGVLGTGNTIYF.

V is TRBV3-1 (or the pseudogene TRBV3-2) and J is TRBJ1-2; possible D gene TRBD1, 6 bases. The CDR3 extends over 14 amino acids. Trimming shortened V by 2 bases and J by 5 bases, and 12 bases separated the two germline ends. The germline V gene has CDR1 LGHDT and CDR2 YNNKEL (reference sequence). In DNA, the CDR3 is TGTGCCAGCAGCCAAAACAGGGTTAGATATGGCTACACCTTC. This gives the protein CASSQNRVRYGYTF.

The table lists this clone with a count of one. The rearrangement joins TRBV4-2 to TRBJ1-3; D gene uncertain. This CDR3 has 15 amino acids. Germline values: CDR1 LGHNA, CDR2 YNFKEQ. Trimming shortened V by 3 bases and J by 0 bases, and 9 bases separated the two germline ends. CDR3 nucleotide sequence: TGTGCCAGCAGCCAGGCCATCCTCTCTGGAAACACCATATATTTT. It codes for CASSQAILSGNTIYF.

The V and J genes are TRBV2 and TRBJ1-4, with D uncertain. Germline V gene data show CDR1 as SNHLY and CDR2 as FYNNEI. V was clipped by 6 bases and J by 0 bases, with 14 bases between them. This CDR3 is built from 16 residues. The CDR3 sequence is CASSLSWYPTNEKLFF. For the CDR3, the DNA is TGTGCCAGCAGCCTTAGTTGGTATCCAACTAATGAAAAACTGTTTTTT.

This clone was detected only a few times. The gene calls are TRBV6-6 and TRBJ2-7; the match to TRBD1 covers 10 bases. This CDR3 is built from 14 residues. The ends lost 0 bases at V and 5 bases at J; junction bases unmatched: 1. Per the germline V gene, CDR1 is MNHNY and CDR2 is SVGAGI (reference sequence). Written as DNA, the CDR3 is TGTGCCAGCAGTTACTCCGGGACAGGGGACGAGCAGTACTTC. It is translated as CASSYSGTGDEQYF.

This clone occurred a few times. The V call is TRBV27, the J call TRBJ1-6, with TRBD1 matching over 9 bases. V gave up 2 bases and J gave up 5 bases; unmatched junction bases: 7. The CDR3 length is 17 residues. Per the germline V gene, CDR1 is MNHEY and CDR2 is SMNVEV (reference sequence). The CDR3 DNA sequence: TGTGCCAGCAGTTTAAATGGACAGGGGATCCATAATTCACCCCTCCACTTT. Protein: CASSLNGQGIHNSPLHF.

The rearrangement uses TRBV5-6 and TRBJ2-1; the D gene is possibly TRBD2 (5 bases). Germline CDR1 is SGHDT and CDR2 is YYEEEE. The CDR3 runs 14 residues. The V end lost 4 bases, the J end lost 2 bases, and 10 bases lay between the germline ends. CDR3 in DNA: TGTGCCAGCAGCCCCGGGGTTGCCTACAATGAGCAGTTCTTC. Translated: CASSPGVAYNEQFF. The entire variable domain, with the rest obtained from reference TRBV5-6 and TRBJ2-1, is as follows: DAGVTQSPTHLIKTRGQQVTLRCSPKSGHDTVSWYQQALGQGPQFIFQYYEEEERQRGNFPDRFSGHQFPNYSSELNVNALLLGDSALYLCASSPGVAYNEQFFGPGTRLTVL.

CDR3 residues: CSVLWGGAGTEAFF. The DNA for the CDR3 is TGCAGCGTTCTCTGGGGGGGCGCGGGCACTGAAGCTTTCTTT. The V gene is TRBV29-1, the J gene TRBJ1-1; a possible D gene is TRBD1 (6 bases). Per germline, CDR1 SQVTM and CDR2 ANQGSEA. The V gene lost 5 bases and the J gene lost 4 bases, with 17 bases spanning the gap. CDR3 length: 14 residues.

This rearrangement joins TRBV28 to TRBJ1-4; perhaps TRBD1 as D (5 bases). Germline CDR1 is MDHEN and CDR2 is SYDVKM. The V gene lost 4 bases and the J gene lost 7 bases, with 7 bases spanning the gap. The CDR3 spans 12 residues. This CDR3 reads CASSSRVEKLFF. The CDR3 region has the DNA TGTGCCAGCAGTTCCAGGGTTGAAAAACTGTTTTTT.

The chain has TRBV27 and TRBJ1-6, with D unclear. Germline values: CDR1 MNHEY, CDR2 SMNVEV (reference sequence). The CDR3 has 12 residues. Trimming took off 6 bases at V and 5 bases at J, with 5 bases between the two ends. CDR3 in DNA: TGTGCCAGCAGATTTAATAATTCACCCCTCCACTTT. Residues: CASRFNNSPLHF.

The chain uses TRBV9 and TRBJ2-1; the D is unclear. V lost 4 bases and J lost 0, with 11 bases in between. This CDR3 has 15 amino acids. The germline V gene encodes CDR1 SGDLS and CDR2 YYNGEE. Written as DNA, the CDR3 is TGTGCCAGCAGCCTTTCACCGAGCTCCTACAATGAGCAGTTCTTC. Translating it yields CASSLSPSSYNEQFF.

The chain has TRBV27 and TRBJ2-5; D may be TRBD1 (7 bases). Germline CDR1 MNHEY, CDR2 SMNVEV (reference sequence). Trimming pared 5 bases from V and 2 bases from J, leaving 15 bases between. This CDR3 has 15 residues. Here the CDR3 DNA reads TGTGCCAGCAGTCCCCCGACAGGGAGGCAAGAGACCCAGTACTTC. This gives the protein CASSPPTGRQETQYF.

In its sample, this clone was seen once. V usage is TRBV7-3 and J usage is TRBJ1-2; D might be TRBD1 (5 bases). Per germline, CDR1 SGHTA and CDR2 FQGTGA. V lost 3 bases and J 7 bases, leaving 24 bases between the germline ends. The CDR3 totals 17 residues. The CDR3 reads CASSFQGGGGSHAGYTF. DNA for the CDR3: TGTGCCAGCAGCTTCCAAGGTGGGGGGGGGTCCCACGCTGGCTACACCTTC. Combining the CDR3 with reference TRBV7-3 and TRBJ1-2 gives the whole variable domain GAGVSQTPSNKVTEKGKYVELRCDPISGHTALYWYRQSLGQGPEFLIYFQGTGAADDSGLPNDRFFAVRPEGSVSTLKIQRTERGDSAVYLCASSFQGGGGSHAGYTFGSGTRLTVV.

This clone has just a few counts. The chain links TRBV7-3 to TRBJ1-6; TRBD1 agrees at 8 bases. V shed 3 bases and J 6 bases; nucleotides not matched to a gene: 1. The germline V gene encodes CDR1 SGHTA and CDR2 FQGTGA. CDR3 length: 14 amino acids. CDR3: CASSLGQVNSPLHF. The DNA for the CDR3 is TGTGCCAGCAGCTTGGGACAGGTTAATTCACCCCTCCACTTT.

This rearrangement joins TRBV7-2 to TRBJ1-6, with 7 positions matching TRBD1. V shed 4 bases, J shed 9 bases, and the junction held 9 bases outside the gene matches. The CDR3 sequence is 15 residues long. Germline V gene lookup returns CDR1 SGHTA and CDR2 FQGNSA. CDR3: CASSSGQSGGSPLHF. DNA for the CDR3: TGTGCCAGCAGCTCGGGACAGTCGGGCGGTTCACCCCTCCACTTT.

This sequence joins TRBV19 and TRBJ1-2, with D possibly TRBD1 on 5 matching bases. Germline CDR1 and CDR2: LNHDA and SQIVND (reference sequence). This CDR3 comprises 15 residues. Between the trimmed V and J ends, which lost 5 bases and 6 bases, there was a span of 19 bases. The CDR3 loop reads CASSPQSWGGNGYTF. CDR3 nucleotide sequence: TGTGCCAGTAGTCCTCAGTCGTGGGGGGGGAATGGCTACACCTTC.

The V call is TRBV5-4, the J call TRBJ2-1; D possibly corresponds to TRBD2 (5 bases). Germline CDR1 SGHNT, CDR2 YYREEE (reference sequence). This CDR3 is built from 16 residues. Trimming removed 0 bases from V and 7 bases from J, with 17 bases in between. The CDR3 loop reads CASSLAFAPGDNEQFF. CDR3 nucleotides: TGTGCCAGCAGCTTGGCCTTTGCCCCCGGGGATAATGAGCAGTTCTTC.

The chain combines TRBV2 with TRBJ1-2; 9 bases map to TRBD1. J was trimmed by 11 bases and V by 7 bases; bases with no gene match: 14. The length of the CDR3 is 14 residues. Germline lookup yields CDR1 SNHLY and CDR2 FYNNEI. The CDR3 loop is CASKPGTGWERYTF. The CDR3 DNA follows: TGTGCCAGCAAACCCGGGACAGGGTGGGAGCGGTACACCTTC.